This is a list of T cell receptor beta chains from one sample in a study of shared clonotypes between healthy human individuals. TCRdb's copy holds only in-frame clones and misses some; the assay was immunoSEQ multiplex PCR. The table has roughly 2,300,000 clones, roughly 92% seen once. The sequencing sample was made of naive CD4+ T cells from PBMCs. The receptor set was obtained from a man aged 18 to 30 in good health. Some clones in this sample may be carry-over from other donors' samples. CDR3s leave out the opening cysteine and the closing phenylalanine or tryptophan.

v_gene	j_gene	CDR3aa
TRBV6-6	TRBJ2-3	ASSLTGQGPDTQY
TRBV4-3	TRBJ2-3	ASSQVAGGPYTDTQY
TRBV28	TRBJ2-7	ASRRGGTGHLEQY
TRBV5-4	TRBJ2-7	ASSLSGGRGWGEQY
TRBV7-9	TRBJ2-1	ASSATGLATQF
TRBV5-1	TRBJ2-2	ASSLGGLANTGELF
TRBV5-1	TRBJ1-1	ASSLFEMNTEAF
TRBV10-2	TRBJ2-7	ASGSGRNYEQY
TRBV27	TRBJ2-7	ASSPRGGGITYEQY
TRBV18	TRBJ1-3	ASSPDGNTIY
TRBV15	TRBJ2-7	ATSRAAAGAEQY
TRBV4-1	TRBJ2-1	ASSPGSGRADEQF
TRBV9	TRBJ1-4	ASSVGTRSEKLF
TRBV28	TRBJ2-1	ASGGTGFSSVGNEQF
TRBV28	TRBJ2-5	ASSLPLGEREGRETQY
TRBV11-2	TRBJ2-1	ASSLGGGRDYNEQF